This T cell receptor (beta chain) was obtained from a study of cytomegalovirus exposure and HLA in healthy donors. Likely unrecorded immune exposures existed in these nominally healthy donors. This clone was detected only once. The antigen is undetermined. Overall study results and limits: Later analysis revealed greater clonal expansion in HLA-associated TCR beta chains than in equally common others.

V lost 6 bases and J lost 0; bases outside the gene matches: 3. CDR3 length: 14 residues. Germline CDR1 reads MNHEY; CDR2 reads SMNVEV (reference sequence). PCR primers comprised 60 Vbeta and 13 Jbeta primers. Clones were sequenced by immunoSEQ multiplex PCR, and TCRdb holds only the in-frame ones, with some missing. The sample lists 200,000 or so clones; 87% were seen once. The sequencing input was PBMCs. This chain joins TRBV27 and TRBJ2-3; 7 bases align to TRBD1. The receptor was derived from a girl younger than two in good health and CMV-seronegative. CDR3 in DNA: TGTGCCAGCAGAAGACAGGGTAGCACAGATACGCAGTATTTT. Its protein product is CASRRQGSTDTQYF.